The 24 T cell receptor beta chains presented below share a single source sample, sequenced in a study of T cell clonotyping in hematopoietic cell transplantation. The data were produced by immunoSEQ multiplex PCR, yet TCRdb's version contains in-frame clones alone and is incomplete. The sample yields fewer than 40,000 clones, approximately 89% seen once. Sequencing was done on a sample of peripheral blood mononuclear cells. Receptor source: a middle-aged woman in good health. Some clones in this sample may be carry-over from other donors' samples.

The V and J genes are TRBV4-2 and TRBJ1-5; D is uncertain. This CDR3 contains 13 residues. V lost 0 bases and J 7 bases, leaving 7 bases between the germline ends. Germline CDR1 and CDR2: LGHNA and YNFKEQ. This chain's CDR3 is CASSQETPQPQHF. The CDR3 DNA sequence: TGTGCCAGCAGCCAAGAAACCCCGCAGCCCCAGCATTTT.

The V and J genes are TRBV5-6 and TRBJ2-7; maybe TRBD1 (6 bases). The germline gives CDR1 SGHDT, CDR2 YYEEEE. The CDR3 is 15 amino acids. V dropped 2 bases and J dropped 2 bases, with 14 bases sitting between them. In DNA, the CDR3 is TGTGCCAGCAGCTTCCCCAGGGGCGAAACCTACGAGCAGTACTTC. Encoded protein: CASSFPRGETYEQYF.

This clone has a handful of counts. The chain carries TRBV7-9 and TRBJ1-2, with a weak D call TRBD1 (6 bases). In germline, CDR1 is SEHNR, CDR2 FQNEAQ (reference sequence). Trimming left V 2 bases short and J 5 bases short, with 12 bases between. The length of the CDR3 is 14 residues. The CDR3 sequence is CASSLPVTGYGYTF. CDR3 DNA: TGTGCCAGCAGCTTACCGGTGACAGGTTATGGCTACACCTTC.

The rearrangement links TRBV27 to TRBJ2-2, with 8 bases lining up with TRBD2. The CDR3 runs 16 residues. The ends lost 6 bases at V and 0 bases at J; junction bases unmatched: 6. In germline, CDR1 is MNHEY, CDR2 SMNVEV (reference sequence). CDR3 loop: CASSIRSGANTGELFF. DNA of the CDR3: TGTGCCAGCAGCATCCGTAGCGGGGCGAACACCGGGGAGCTGTTTTTT.

For the CDR3, the DNA is TGTGCCAGCAGTGAACTAGCGGCGAACACCGGGGAGCTGTTTTTT. It specifies CASSELAANTGELFF. The chain uses TRBV2 and TRBJ2-2; 7 positions agree with TRBD2. The J segment lost 0 bases and the V segment lost 2 bases, leaving 0 bases of the junction unmatched. The length of the CDR3 is 15 residues. Germline CDR1 reads SNHLY; CDR2 reads FYNNEI.

The chain couples TRBV5-4 to TRBJ2-5; no reliable D call. V lost 4 bases and J lost 3, with 25 bases in between. CDR3 length: 18 amino acids. CDR1 is SGHNT and CDR2 is YYREEE in the germline V gene (reference sequence). CDR3 sequence: CASSPVGLDFRVEETQYF. CDR3 nucleotide sequence: TGTGCCAGCAGCCCCGTCGGCCTAGATTTTAGAGTGGAAGAGACCCAGTACTTC.

This clone qualifies as medium-sized (0.01 to 0.1%). The V call is TRBV15, the J call TRBJ1-2, with D maybe TRBD1 (5 bases). From germline, CDR1 is LNHNV and CDR2 YYDKDF (reference sequence). V gave up 0 bases and J gave up 3 bases, with 11 bases separating them. There are 15 residues in the CDR3. The CDR3 nucleotides read TGTGCCACCAGCAGAGATAAGGGGACGGACTATGGCTACACCTTC. Amino acids: CATSRDKGTDYGYTF.

V is TRBV19 and J is TRBJ2-7; 7 nucleotides line up with TRBD2. Germline-derived CDR1 and CDR2 are LNHDA and SQIVND (reference sequence). The CDR3 covers 15 residues. The J segment lost 4 bases and the V segment lost 5 bases, leaving 11 bases of the junction unmatched. This chain's CDR3 is CASSHREAGSYEQYF. DNA for the CDR3: TGTGCCAGTAGTCACCGGGAGGCGGGCTCTTACGAGCAGTACTTC.

This chain uses TRBV11-3 with TRBJ2-1; 11 nucleotides agree with TRBD2. The CDR3 has 16 residues. Per germline, CDR1 SGHNT and CDR2 YENEEA. V lost 3 bases to trimming and J lost 8 bases; unmatched junction nucleotides: 9. This chain's CDR3 is CASSFSMVAGGYEQFF. Here the CDR3 DNA reads TGTGCCAGCAGCTTTTCGATGGTAGCGGGAGGGTATGAGCAGTTCTTC.

The chain couples TRBV28 to TRBJ1-2, with D uncertain. Germline lookup yields CDR1 MDHEN and CDR2 SYDVKM. Trimming shortened V by 1 base and J by 2 bases, and 8 bases separated the two germline ends. The length of the CDR3 is 14 residues. The CDR3 DNA is TGTGCCAGCAGTTTATCTGACGGAAACTATGGCTACACCTTC. Translated: CASSLSDGNYGYTF.

The gene calls are TRBV11-2 and TRBJ2-7, with no clear D. Germline V gene sequence: CDR1 SGHAT, CDR2 FQNNGV. The germline V and J ends were trimmed by 4 bases and 3 bases, with 7 bases remaining between them. CDR3 size: 12 residues. This CDR3 is CASSSTFYEQYF. In DNA form, the CDR3 reads TGTGCCAGCAGCTCTACCTTCTACGAGCAGTACTTC.

The chain couples TRBV7-9 to TRBJ1-4; 7 positions agree with TRBD1. The trim removed 2 bases at V and 7 bases at J, leaving 7 bases unmatched. The CDR3 covers 15 residues. From germline, CDR1 is SEHNR and CDR2 FQNEAQ (reference sequence). The CDR3 reads CASSLQGGGVEKLFF. The CDR3 region has the DNA TGTGCCAGCAGCTTACAGGGGGGCGGAGTTGAAAAACTGTTTTTT.

This clone was observed once. V is TRBV7-2 and J is TRBJ1-2; weak D call: TRBD1 (5 bases). This CDR3 has 13 amino acids. V dropped 6 bases and J dropped 3 bases, with 11 bases sitting between them. CDR1 and CDR2 from the germline V gene are SGHTA and FQGNSA. CDR3 sequence reads: CASSLGADYGYTF. CDR3 DNA: TGTGCCAGCAGTCTCGGGGCGGACTATGGCTACACCTTC.

V and J are TRBV5-1 and TRBJ1-2, with TRBD1 matching 10 bases. The germline V gene has CDR1 SGHRS and CDR2 YFSETQ. The J segment lost 7 bases and the V segment lost 4 bases, leaving 7 bases of the junction unmatched. The CDR3 is 14 residues long. The CDR3 region has the DNA TGCGCCAGCAGCGTCCCGACAGGGGGCACTGGCTACACCTTC. This gives the protein CASSVPTGGTGYTF.

The J gene is TRBJ1-2, the V gene TRBV2, with 9 bases aligning to TRBD1. V lost 5 bases to trimming and J lost 4 bases; unmatched junction nucleotides: 2. Germline V gene data show CDR1 as SNHLY and CDR2 as FYNNEI. This CDR3 has 13 amino acids. Written as DNA, the CDR3 is TGTGCCAGCAGTTTGACAGGGGGCTATGGCTACACCTTC. Translated, it gives CASSLTGGYGYTF.

The rearrangement uses TRBV19 and TRBJ1-2; weak D call: TRBD1 (6 bases). Germline V CDR1 and CDR2: LNHDA, SQIVND (reference sequence). With 5 bases removed from V and 6 bases from J, the gap between germline ends came to 7 bases. The CDR3 is made up of 11 amino acids. CDR3 DNA sequence: TGTGCCAGTAGTCAGGGGAATGGCTACACCTTC. Its translation is CASSQGNGYTF.

The gene calls are TRBV5-1 and TRBJ1-2; TRBD1 matches at 8 bases. This CDR3 spans 15 amino acids. After removal of 5 bases from V and 2 bases from J, the junction contained 8 bases not matched to a gene. Looked up from germline, CDR1 is SGHRS and CDR2 is YFSETQ. The CDR3 here is CASSRGQARNYGYTF. DNA of the CDR3: TGCGCCAGCAGTAGGGGACAGGCCCGCAACTATGGCTACACCTTC.

CDR3: CSSEAATGVGEAFF. The CDR3 region has the DNA TGCAGCTCCGAAGCAGCCACAGGGGTCGGTGAAGCTTTCTTT. The genes are TRBV29-1 and TRBJ1-1, with 7 bases lining up with TRBD1. The CDR3 spans 14 residues. Germline V gene sequence: CDR1 SQVTM, CDR2 ANQGSEA. With 8 bases clipped from V and 7 bases from J, the junction kept 16 bases outside the gene matches.

The chain is built from TRBV4-1 and TRBJ2-1, with 7 nucleotides matching TRBD1. Per germline, CDR1 MGHRA and CDR2 YSYEKL. The junction had 7 bases not matched to a gene; V was cut back by 2 bases and J by 0 bases. The CDR3 extends over 17 amino acids. CDR3 sequence (DNA): TGCGCCAGCAGCCAACCGGACAGGCCCAGCTCCTACAATGAGCAGTTCTTC. Residues: CASSQPDRPSSYNEQFF.

This clone was recorded once. This chain joins TRBV18 and TRBJ2-7; D unclear. In germline, CDR1 is KGHSH, CDR2 LQKENI. The V and J ends lost 0 bases and 4 bases respectively, with 7 bases between them. The length of the CDR3 is 13 residues. This CDR3 reads CASSPPPAYEQYF. CDR3 in DNA: TGTGCCAGCTCACCACCCCCTGCGTACGAGCAGTACTTC.

This clone occurred once. J is TRBJ2-1 and V is TRBV11-3; D might be TRBD2 (5 bases). V lost 7 bases to trimming and J lost 7 bases, with 17 bases between them. The germline V gene encodes CDR1 SGHNT and CDR2 YENEEA. The CDR3 is 14 amino acids. CDR3 sequence reads: CASTSGVSRNEQFF. In DNA form, the CDR3 reads TGTGCCAGCACGAGCGGCGTCAGTAGGAATGAGCAGTTCTTC.

The chain couples TRBV7-2 to TRBJ1-2, with a weak D call TRBD1 (5 bases). Germline V gene lookup returns CDR1 SGHTA and CDR2 FQGNSA. The CDR3 extends over 13 amino acids. The V and J ends lost 5 bases and 1 base respectively, with 8 bases between them. CDR3 protein: CASSPQVNYGYTF. CDR3 nucleotides: TGTGCCAGCAGCCCACAGGTTAACTATGGCTACACCTTC.

V is TRBV30 and J is TRBJ2-7; a weak D match, TRBD2 (6 bases). The V and J ends lost 0 bases and 5 bases respectively, with 14 bases between them. The CDR3 is 14 amino acids. Germline CDR1 GTSNPN, CDR2 SVGIG (reference sequence). The CDR3 DNA reads TGTGCCTGGAGTGTAACGGGGGATAGGGACGAGCAGTACTTC. Encoded protein: CAWSVTGDRDEQYF. Filled out from reference TRBV30 and TRBJ2-7, the complete variable domain reads SQTIHQWPATLVQPVGSPLSLECTVEGTSNPNLYWYRQAAGRGLQLLFYSVGIGQISSEVPQNLSASRPQDRQFILSSKKLLLSDSGFYLCAWSVTGDRDEQYFGPGTRLTVT.

This sequence joins TRBV5-1 and TRBJ2-2, with 11 bases matching TRBD2. CDR1 SGHRS and CDR2 YFSETQ come from the germline V gene. V was clipped by 2 bases and J by 1 base; unmatched bases: 1. The CDR3 extends over 16 amino acids. CDR3 region: CASSFTSGGNTGELFF. CDR3 coding DNA: TGCGCCAGCAGCTTCACTAGCGGGGGGAACACCGGGGAGCTGTTTTTT.